This TCR beta chain was recovered during a study of blood T cells in healthy people across ages. Study conclusions and caveats: Total diversity from one million sequenced T cells was likely underestimated.

The CDR3 runs to 14 residues. From germline, CDR1 is KGHSH and CDR2 LQKENI. This clonotype has just a few counts. Its matching antigen is unknown. Relative to the germline gene, one junction end is altered; a read error may explain this. Using a J-beta primer mix together with a sample-barcoded 5' primer, a second PCR was run for roughly 6 to 11 cycles. TCRdb recomputed calls from the 5' RACE reads with MiXCR, one row per CDR3 protein. The sample consists of 550,000 to 600,000 distinct CDR3 sequences, 27% of them appearing once. The rearrangement joins TRBV18 to TRBJ2-1, with 8 bases lining up with TRBD1. The end of the DNA aligns better with TRBJ2-5, so the J call may be wrong. The material sequenced was blood. This TCR came from a woman in her 70s in good health. The CDR3 reads CASSPTGDHETQYF. In DNA, the CDR3 is TGTGCCAGCTCACCGACAGGGGACCATGAGACCCAGTACTTC.